This is a list of T cell receptor beta chains from one sample in a study of shared clonotypes between healthy human individuals. Profiled with immunoSEQ multiplex PCR; TCRdb holds only in-frame clones, not every one. The repertoire holds millions of clones, with about 93% as singletons. Sample: naive CD8+ T cells from PBMCs. Receptors were obtained from a man aged 18 to 30 in good health. Some clones in this sample may be carry-over from other donors' samples. Both conserved end residues are part of each CDR3. The D gene is left open where the match is weak. Size tells how often a clone was seen (once, few, many) or the class of an expanded clone, and some rows leave it out.

cdr3_aa	cdr3_nt	clone_size	v_call	j_call	d_call
CASSIQGAVYEQYF	TGTGCCAGTAGTATCCAGGGGGCAGTCTACGAGCAGTACTTC	.	TRBV19	TRBJ2-7	TRBD1
CASSSFPGDQPQHF	TGTGCCAGCAGCTCATTCCCGGGGGATCAGCCCCAGCATTTT	.	TRBV7-8	TRBJ1-5	.
CASSARVAEKLFF	TGTGCCAGCAGTGCCAGGGTGGCTGAAAAACTGTTTTTT	.	TRBV2	TRBJ1-4	.
CASSEGRTPTFYEQYF	TGTGCCAGCAGTGAAGGGCGAACCCCAACTTTCTACGAGCAGTACTTC	.	TRBV2	TRBJ2-7	.
CASSHRIGNTEAFF	TGCGCCAGCAGCCACCGAATCGGGAACACTGAAGCTTTCTTT	few	TRBV4-1	TRBJ1-1	.
CASSQDSLADEQYF	TGTGCCAGCAGCCAAGATAGTCTAGCGGACGAGCAGTACTTC	.	TRBV4-2	TRBJ2-7	TRBD2
CAALSGAGELFF	TGTGCCGCGTTGTCAGGGGCCGGGGAGCTGTTTTTT	.	TRBV19	TRBJ2-2	.
CASSLSMGVTEAFF	TGTGCCAGCAGTTTATCGATGGGGGTCACTGAAGCTTTCTTT	.	TRBV27	TRBJ1-1	.
CASSEGISGANVLTF	TGTGCCAGCAGCGAAGGTATCTCTGGGGCCAACGTCCTGACTTTC	.	TRBV7-3	TRBJ2-6	.
CASRQTGTLQETQYF	TGTGCCAGCAGACAAACCGGGACGCTCCAAGAGACCCAGTACTTC	.	TRBV28	TRBJ2-5	.
CASSLLDRAGGVTDTQYF	TGTGCCAGCAGCTTATTGGATAGGGCGGGAGGGGTGACAGATACGCAGTATTTT	.	TRBV13	TRBJ2-3	TRBD2
CASSLGGQGNSPLHF	TGTGCCAGCAGCTTGGGAGGACAGGGAAATTCACCCCTCCACTTT	.	TRBV13	TRBJ1-6	TRBD1